The source of this T cell receptor (beta chain) is a study of cytomegalovirus exposure and HLA in healthy donors (dated by TCRdb to 2016 to 2017). For the study in its entirety: An earlier analysis of about 530 of the donors reported around 280 Gb of sequence data and 95 million to 140 million unique TCR beta sequences obtained from 180 million or so T cells. An early release that covered about 600 HLA-typed donors contained around 330 gigabases of sequencing data and 70 million to 100 million unique TCR sequences. Of the 300 to 400 genotyped donors, around 81% fell in the genetic ancestry cluster associated with self-reported Caucasian donors. The study aimed to test whether signatures of past pathogen exposure could be identified by cataloging public T cell receptors. The study profiled the T cell repertoires of more than 500 subjects by immunosequencing and related them to cytomegalovirus serostatus. In addition to the first cohort of hundreds of subjects, a separate validation cohort of approximately 130 different subjects was used. To predict cytomegalovirus infection status, the study combined high-throughput TCR immunosequencing, statistical association of individual TCRs with disease status, and machine learning. A later analysis re-examined previously published TCR beta repertoires from hundreds of donors and added high-resolution HLA genotyping to investigate patterns of TCR occurrence. Rather than using new phenotypic data, the later analysis identified candidate immune exposures from TCR beta sequences and from how often those sequences occurred across donors. To decide whether each TCR beta V gene segment behaved as functional or pseudogenic, an earlier analysis of fewer than 750 of the donors relied on high-throughput TCR beta sequencing. Donor age, sex, ethnicity and CMV serostatus were compiled alongside the repertoire data. Genome-wide SNP genotypes for about 65% of the roughly 670 donors were used in a later genetic analysis, which treated that subset as a discovery cohort. All discovery cohort repertoires had been generated using a single sequencing platform. Class I and class II HLA loci were covered by the typing at four-digit resolution. Typing coverage varied by locus: 629-630 donors for A, B, C, DRB1 and DQB1; approximately 520 for DQA1; around 570 for DPA1; some 470 for DPB1. Several DR-DQ haplotypes were treated as single units for association and clustering because of strong linkage in the cohort. On average, over 200,000 unique TCR beta nucleotide sequences were sequenced per donor among 300 to 500 genotyped donors of the cohort, with roughly 18% of those sequences being non-productive.

The library was obtained by the immunoSEQ multiplex PCR assay. For the multiplex PCR, a mixture combining 60 forward primers for TCR Vbeta segments and 13 reverse primers for TCR Jbeta segments was used. The CDR3 region of rearranged TCR beta genes was amplified from genomic DNA with a multiplex PCR assay. On the Illumina HiSeq System, the amplified TCR beta libraries were sequenced as 87-base-pair reads. As for how the authors treated the data: A later analysis tallied about 77 million unique TCR beta chains across the 650 to 750 repertoires, and approximately 12 million of those chains were shared by two or more donors. A nearest-neighbor algorithm error-corrected the raw reads and collapsed the reads into unique sequences, merging closely related sequences to remove PCR and sequencing errors. V, D and J gene segments were assigned by aligning CDR3 sequences to IMGT reference sequences. For a sequence to be retained, at least a six-nucleotide match to both a V gene segment and a J gene segment was required. Rearrangements were classified as productive when the CDR3 lacked stop codons and remained in frame with V and J, and all other rearrangements were classified as non-productive. CDR3 was defined according to IMGT convention as the region running from the second conserved V-encoded cysteine to the conserved J-encoded phenylalanine. In an earlier analysis of more than 550 of the donors, sequences lacking an unambiguous match to a single V gene segment were excluded. In an earlier analysis of several hundred of the donors, a V segment was called functional when productive rearrangements were above 56.7%, and segregating when the standard deviation between donors exceeded 5%. A statistical classification framework was built for diagnosing cytomegalovirus status from the catalog of TCR beta chain sequences. A later analysis assigned V and J genes by comparing TCR nucleotide sequences with IMGT/GENE-DB human TR gene sequences. Using the TCRdist pipeline, a later analysis assigned CDR3 sequences along with most-parsimonious VDJ recombination scenarios. In a later analysis, each TCR beta chain was defined by its CDR3 amino acid sequence together with its V-gene family, and reads without a unique V-gene family were excluded. To address suspected cross-contamination and a sequencing artifact, a later analysis removed several hundred highly shared, low-generation-probability nucleotide sequences. In a later analysis, a clonal expansion index for each public chain was calculated from normalized within-repertoire ranks of inferred template counts. In a later analysis, generation probabilities were computed using a VDJ recombination model fitted to out-of-frame rearrangements, and the results were checked against IGoR. A later analysis scored TCR-TCR, TCR-HLA and TCR-CMV co-occurrence with hypergeometric tests, applying a repertoire-size bias correction to TCR pairs. False discovery rates were estimated in a later analysis by permuting HLA or CMV assignments 20 times. A later analysis grouped co-occurring TCRs with DBSCAN, adding TCRdist sequence similarity when clustering within HLA-allele-positive subsets. Repertoires with fewer than 30,000 or more than 120,000 public chains were left out of co-occurrence clustering, as were five repertoires with anomalous nucleotide sharing. TCRdb holds this immuneACCESS table with in-frame rearrangements only. Some clones are missing; in checked studies, unresolved V genes explain under half, and the rest has no known cause. That table supplies the V and J calls and clone size; D and trimming were determined from the DNA. In all, the sample holds about 250,000 clones, and roughly 70% of those were seen once. Together, the top ten hold under 2.5% of the sample.

The cohort comprised hundreds of healthy bone marrow donors. At the time of sampling, all cohort members were nominally healthy, though unrecorded immune exposures were likely present. The donor tested CMV seronegative, placing the donor among the 350 or so seronegative members of the cohort. A peripheral blood sample was collected from each donor, and TCR beta sequencing was performed on peripheral blood mononuclear cells. The Qiagen DNeasy Blood Extraction Kit was used to extract genomic DNA from the blood cell samples. Study-level results and caveats: Only TCR beta chains were sequenced in this cohort, and the absence of alpha or paired-chain data limited detectable features. A later analysis found that TCR association rates varied across HLA loci, with DRB1 alleles showing the most associated TCRs and HLA-C alleles the fewest. A later analysis associated 15,000 or so TCR beta sequences with specific HLA alleles at a false discovery rate of 0.05. Some IMGT-functional V segments, including TRBV6-2 and TRBV6-3, could not be told apart with the 87-base-pair reads, so those segments were excluded. In both the original and validation cohorts, the classifier was reported to diagnose cytomegalovirus status with high specificity and sensitivity. A total of about 180 TCR beta chains were listed by the study as associated with cytomegalovirus. HLA typing was unavailable for some donors at each locus, so association tests used only the typed subset. A further reported finding was that TCR beta sequences accurately predicted the HLA-A and HLA-B alleles for most subjects in the first cohort. A later analysis found that HLA-associated TCR beta chains were more clonally expanded and had lower generation probabilities than equally common non-associated chains. The earlier analysis of 587 of the donors excluded some 16 rarely observed V segments, including chromosome 9 orphons, because counts were too low. Correlated functional status among segregating V segments might reflect linkage disequilibrium, but an unknown experimental factor could not be ruled out. Broadly in line with IMGT annotations, most TCR beta V segments showed up in productive rearrangements about 87% or about 30% of the time in an earlier analysis of a few hundred of the donors. A group of highly shared sequence variants was considered likely to be a technical artifact of the sequencing pipeline. Across donors, most TCR sequences were observed very rarely, whereas some public TCRs were present in many individuals. When HLA alleles, especially DR and DQ, strongly co-occurred, attributing TCR associations to individual alleles was difficult. Three of the identified cytomegalovirus-associated TCR beta chains were confirmed in vitro to be specific for cytomegalovirus antigens. Roughly uniform sequencing depth across donors was assumed in presence/absence analyses, although this assumption may not hold. According to the authors, the approach could potentially be generalized to other disease states and immunological phenotypes. A later analysis found that most CMV-associated TCR beta chains appeared HLA-restricted, with HLA associations seemingly driven largely by CMV exposure. In a later genetic analysis, fewer N-insertions in productive TCRs were reported among donors in an Asian-associated ancestry cluster than the approximately 710-donor mean. Immune exposure information for the cohort was limited to CMV serostatus. V-gene and J-gene trimming of TCR beta chains was associated with a missense DCLRE1C variant in a later genetic analysis, and the association was replicated in an independent cohort. Several of the top co-occurrence clusters appeared to be linked to parvovirus B19, influenza, CMV and Epstein-Barr virus, according to a later analysis.

For this clone: There is no known antigen for this receptor. Base qualities were left out, and no much larger clone turns up one base away.

The CDR3 contains 14 residues, cysteine and phenylalanine counted. Left in the record is the CDR3 DNA by itself, 42 bases read in frame from the first base. For this chain, trimming is 4 bases at the V end and 5 bases at the J end, and the number of junction bases without a gene match is 5. The germline V gene specifies KGHSH as CDR1 and LQKENI as CDR2. This chain joins TRBV18 to TRBJ2-5; TRBD1 fits 9 bases in the junction. The TCR comes from a female donor in good health and CMV-seronegative. The sample consisted of PBMCs. The CDR3 protein sequence reads: CASSRGTGTETQYF. The DNA sequence is TGTGCCAGCTCACGAGGGACAGGGACGGAGACCCAGTACTTC.